This TCR beta chain stems from a study of control samples from healthy donors and cancer patients. The protocol was immunoSEQ multiplex PCR, while the TCRdb copy is restricted to in-frame clones and leaves out a portion. Of approximately 170,000 clones in the sample, roughly 89% are singletons; the top ten hold 1.5%. Germline V CDR1 and CDR2: SQVTM, ANQGSEA. Trimming left V 5 bases short and J 0 bases short, with 10 bases between. This CDR3 region has 13 residues. The chain employs TRBV29-1 and TRBJ1-2; D may be TRBD1 (5 bases). Material for sequencing was blood. The clonotype comes from a woman in her twenties or thirties in good health. The CDR3, as DNA: TGCAGCGTTAGGGCAGGGTCTAACTATGGCTACACCTTC. Translating it yields CSVRAGSNYGYTF.